This T cell receptor (beta chain) was captured by sequencing in a study of blood T cells in healthy people across ages (dated by TCRdb to between 2014 and 2016). Describing the broader study: Template switching captured roughly one uniquely barcoded TCR beta cDNA molecule per two T cells in model experiments. Age-related changes in TCR beta repertoire diversity were measured in the study by deep sequencing normalized with unique cDNA molecular identifiers. Donors were grouped into four age groups: young (average about 15 years), middle-aged (39), aged (roughly 62) and long-lived (82). Donors of different ages were randomly distributed across sequencing lanes to avoid experimental bias. Using the same blood draw, the study looked at two additional independent replicas of 1 million unique cDNA reads for two donors, one aged 18 to 29 and the other aged 80 or older.

Systemically healthy Caucasian individuals from Russia, 35 to 50 in total and aged about 6 to 90 years, were included as donors. Each donor gave roughly 11 milliliters of peripheral blood, drawn into EDTA-treated Vacutainer tubes. Ficoll-Paque density-gradient centrifugation was used to isolate PBMCs, with at least 7 million per sample. Trizol reagent was used to extract total RNA from PBMCs, with at least 6 micrograms per sample. For every donor, an aliquot of PBMCs went through flow cytometry to measure the percentages of naive CD45RAhigh/CD27high T cells. The paper's findings and limits, for the study overall: Because the CMV infection status of the donors was unknown, age-related changes in expanded clonotypes may potentially have been confounded. Conclusive comparison of naive and antigen-experienced compartments was prevented by the profiling of bulk unsorted PBMCs. There was a strong correlation between observed TCR beta diversity and the percentage of naive T cells measured by flow cytometry. Compared with the aged group, the long-lived group had more naive CD4+ T cells, fewer expanded clones and increased TCR diversity, suggesting age selection. Estimates of total diversity based on one million sequenced T cells were considered lower bounds and underestimates. As age increased, observed TCR beta diversity per million T cells dropped in a roughly linear way, and a significant reduction was already evident by age 40.

Deletion took 3 bases off V and 3 bases off J, with a span of 10 bases between the germline ends. From the cysteine through the phenylalanine, the CDR3 covers 13 amino acids. The CDR3 DNA has 39 bases and is translated from base 1. Looking up the germline V gene yields CDR1 SQVTM and CDR2 ANQGSEA. Library preparation employed 5' RACE. The run used an Illumina HiSeq 2500. A second PCR of roughly 7 to 12 cycles was performed with a sample-barcoded 5' primer and a J-beta primer mix. A template-switch 5' adaptor carrying 12 random nucleotides introduced a unique molecular identifier onto each TCR beta cDNA molecule. Each sample yielded at least 2.5 million CDR3-containing paired-end reads. All of the RNA was converted into first-strand cDNA using the Mint cDNA synthesis kit, with a TRBC-specific oligonucleotide serving as the primer. After uracil-DNA glycosylase treatment, a first 18-cycle PCR used universal primers M1SS and BC2_uni_R on all cDNA. Per the source publication's procedure: Each sample was normalized by randomly selecting 1 million high-quality reads, each carrying a distinct molecular identifier. Reads sharing molecular identifiers were discarded rather than binned into consensus sequences. CDR3 identification, clonotype clustering and error correction used MiTCR with a Q25 quality threshold and the strictest error-elimination algorithm. Lower-bound total TCR beta diversity was estimated with a nonparametric unseen species model using Euler transformation. The public reads were run again by TCRdb, first through fastp at Q25 and then through MiXCR, and only productive beta chains were kept. All rows with the same CDR3 protein become a single entry with the most common DNA and genes. For this entry, the V and J calls and clone size follow TCRdb and not the study's own pipeline. The sample records some 1.5 million distinct CDR3 sequences, roughly 27% of which are singletons. The ten largest clones represent around 7.7% of the sample.

This clonotype was seen many times. Its specific antigen is unknown. Per-base quality was not reported, and no clone a single base away is much larger than it. Material: blood. The chain is assembled from TRBV29-1 and TRBJ2-3; TRBD1 could be the D gene, as 6 bases match. The receptor was isolated from a woman aged 25 to 39 in good health. The DNA sequence is as follows: TGCAGCGTTGACAGGGGTCAGACAGATACGCAGTATTTT. Translated, it reads CSVDRGQTDTQYF.